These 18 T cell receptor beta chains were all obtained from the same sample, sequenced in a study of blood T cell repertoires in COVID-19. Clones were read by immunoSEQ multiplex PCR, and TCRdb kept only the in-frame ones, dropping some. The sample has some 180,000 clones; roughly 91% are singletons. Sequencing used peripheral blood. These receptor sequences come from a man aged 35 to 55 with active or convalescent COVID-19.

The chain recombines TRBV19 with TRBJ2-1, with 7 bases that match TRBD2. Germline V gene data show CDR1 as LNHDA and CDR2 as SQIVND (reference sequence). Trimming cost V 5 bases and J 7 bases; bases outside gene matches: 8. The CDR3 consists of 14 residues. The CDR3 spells CASSQRGLGNEQFF. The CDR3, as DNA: TGTGCCAGTAGTCAGCGGGGACTTGGGAATGAGCAGTTCTTC.

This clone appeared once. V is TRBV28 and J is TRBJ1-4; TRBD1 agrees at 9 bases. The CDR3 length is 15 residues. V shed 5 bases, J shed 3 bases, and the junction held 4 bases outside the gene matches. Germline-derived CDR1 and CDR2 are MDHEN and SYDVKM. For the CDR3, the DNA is TGTGCCAGCAGTAAAGACAGGGGGTCTAATGAAAAACTGTTTTTT. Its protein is CASSKDRGSNEKLFF.

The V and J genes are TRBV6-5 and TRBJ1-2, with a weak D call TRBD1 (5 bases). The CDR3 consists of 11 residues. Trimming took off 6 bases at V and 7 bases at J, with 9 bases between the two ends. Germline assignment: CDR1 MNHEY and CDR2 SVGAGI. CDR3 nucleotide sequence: TGTGCCAGCAGCGGGGGTCGTGGCTACACCTTC. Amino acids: CASSGGRGYTF.

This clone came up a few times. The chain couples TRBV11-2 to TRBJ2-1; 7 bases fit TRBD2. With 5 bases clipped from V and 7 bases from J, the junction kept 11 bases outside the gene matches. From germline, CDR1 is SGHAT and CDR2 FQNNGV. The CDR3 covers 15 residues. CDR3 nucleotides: TGTGCCAGCAGCCCCGTTTACTTCGGGGGGAATGAGCAGTTCTTC. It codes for CASSPVYFGGNEQFF.

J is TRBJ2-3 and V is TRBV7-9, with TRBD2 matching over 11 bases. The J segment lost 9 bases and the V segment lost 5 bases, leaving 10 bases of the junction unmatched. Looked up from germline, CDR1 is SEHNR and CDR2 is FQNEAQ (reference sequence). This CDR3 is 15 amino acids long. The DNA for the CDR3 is TGTGCCAGCAGCGCGGGACTAGCGGCTGTGGGGACGCAGTATTTT. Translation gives CASSAGLAAVGTQYF.

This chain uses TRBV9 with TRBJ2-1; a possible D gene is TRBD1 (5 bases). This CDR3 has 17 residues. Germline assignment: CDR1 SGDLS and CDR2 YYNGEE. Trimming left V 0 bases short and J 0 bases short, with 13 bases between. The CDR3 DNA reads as TGTGCCAGCAGCGTAGAATCAGGGTCAGGCTCCTACAATGAGCAGTTCTTC. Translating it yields CASSVESGSGSYNEQFF.

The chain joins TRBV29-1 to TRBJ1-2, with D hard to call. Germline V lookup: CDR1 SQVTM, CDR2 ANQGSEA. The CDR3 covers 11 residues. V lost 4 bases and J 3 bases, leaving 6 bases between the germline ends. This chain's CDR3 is CSVVADYGYTF. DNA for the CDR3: TGCAGCGTTGTGGCGGACTATGGCTACACCTTC.

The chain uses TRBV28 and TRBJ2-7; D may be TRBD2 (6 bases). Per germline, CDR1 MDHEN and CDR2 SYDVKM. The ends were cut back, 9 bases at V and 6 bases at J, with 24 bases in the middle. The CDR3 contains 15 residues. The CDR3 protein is CASATGGTSPPEQYF. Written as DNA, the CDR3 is TGTGCCAGTGCCACCGGAGGGACCTCGCCTCCCGAGCAGTACTTC.

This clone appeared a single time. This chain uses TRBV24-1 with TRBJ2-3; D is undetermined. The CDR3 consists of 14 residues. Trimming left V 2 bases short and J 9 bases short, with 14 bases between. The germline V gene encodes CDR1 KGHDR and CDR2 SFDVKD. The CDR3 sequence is CATSDSLSFVTQYF. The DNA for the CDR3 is TGTGCCACCAGTGATTCCCTTAGCTTCGTGACGCAGTATTTT.

The CDR3 DNA reads as TGTGCCAGCAGTGAATTAGCGGGGGGTCCCTCCTACGAGCAGTACTTC. It specifies CASSELAGGPSYEQYF. The chain employs TRBV6-4 and TRBJ2-7, with 10 bases matching TRBD2. The CDR3 is made up of 16 amino acids. Looked up from germline, CDR1 is MRHNA and CDR2 is SNTAGT. V lost 3 bases and J lost 0; bases outside the gene matches: 5.

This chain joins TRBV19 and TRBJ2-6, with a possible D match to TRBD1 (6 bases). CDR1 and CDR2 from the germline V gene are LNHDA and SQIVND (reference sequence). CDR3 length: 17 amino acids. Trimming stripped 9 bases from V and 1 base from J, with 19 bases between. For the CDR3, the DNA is TGTGCCAGCGAATCCGAGACAGGATCATCTGGGGCCAACGTCCTGACTTTC. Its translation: CASESETGSSGANVLTF.

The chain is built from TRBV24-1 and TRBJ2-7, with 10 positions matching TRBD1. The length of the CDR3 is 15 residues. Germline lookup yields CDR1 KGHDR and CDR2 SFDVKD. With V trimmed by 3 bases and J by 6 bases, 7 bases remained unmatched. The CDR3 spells CATSDPDRGFGEQYF. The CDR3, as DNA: TGTGCCACCAGTGATCCGGACAGGGGGTTTGGCGAGCAGTACTTC.

CDR3 DNA sequence: TGTGCCAGCAGCCAGAGTGTTGGTTCAAATGAAAAACTGTTTTTT. Its translation: CASSQSVGSNEKLFF. The V and J genes are TRBV3-1 (or the pseudogene TRBV3-2) and TRBJ1-4; no definite D call. Germline values: CDR1 LGHDT, CDR2 YNNKEL (reference sequence). The CDR3 extends over 15 amino acids. The V end lost 3 bases, the J end lost 5 bases, and 13 bases lay between the germline ends.

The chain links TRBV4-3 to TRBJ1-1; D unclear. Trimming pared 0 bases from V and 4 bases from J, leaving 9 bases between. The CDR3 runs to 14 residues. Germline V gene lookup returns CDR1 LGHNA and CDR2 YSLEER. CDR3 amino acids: CASSQEIRGTEAFF. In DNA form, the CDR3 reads TGCGCCAGCAGCCAAGAAATCAGAGGCACTGAAGCTTTCTTT.

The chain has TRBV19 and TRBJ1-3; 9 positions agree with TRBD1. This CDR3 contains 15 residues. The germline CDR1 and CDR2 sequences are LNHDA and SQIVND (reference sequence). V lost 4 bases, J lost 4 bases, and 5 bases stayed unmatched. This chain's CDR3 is CASSTTGGKGNTIYF. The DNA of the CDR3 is TGTGCCAGTAGTACCACAGGGGGCAAGGGAAACACCATATATTTT.

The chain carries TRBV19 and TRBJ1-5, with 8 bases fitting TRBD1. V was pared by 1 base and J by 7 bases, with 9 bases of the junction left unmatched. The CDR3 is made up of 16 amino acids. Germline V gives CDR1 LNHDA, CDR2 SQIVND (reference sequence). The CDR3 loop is CASSIVGGQGNQPQHF. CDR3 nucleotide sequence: TGTGCCAGTAGTATAGTGGGCGGACAGGGAAACCAGCCCCAGCATTTT.

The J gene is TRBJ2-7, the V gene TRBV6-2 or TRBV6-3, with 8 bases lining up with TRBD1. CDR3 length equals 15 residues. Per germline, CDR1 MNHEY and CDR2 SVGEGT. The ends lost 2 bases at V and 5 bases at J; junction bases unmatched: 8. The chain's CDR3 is CASSYPPDRGHEQYF. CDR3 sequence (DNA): TGTGCCAGCAGTTACCCGCCCGACAGGGGACACGAGCAGTACTTC.

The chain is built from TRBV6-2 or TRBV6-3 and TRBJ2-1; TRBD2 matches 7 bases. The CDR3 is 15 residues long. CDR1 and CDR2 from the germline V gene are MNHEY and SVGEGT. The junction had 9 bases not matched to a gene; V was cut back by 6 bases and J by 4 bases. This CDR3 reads CASSPLAGVYNEQFF. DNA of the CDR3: TGTGCCAGCAGCCCTCTGGCGGGGGTATACAATGAGCAGTTCTTC.